Shown below are 12 T cell receptor beta chains from a single sample sequenced in a study of siplizumab effects on memory and regulatory T cells. TCRdb's table, derived via immunoSEQ multiplex PCR, lists solely in-frame clones and lacks some. The sample consists of 85,000 to 120,000 clones, around 90% of them appearing once. The sequencing input was CD4+ T cells sorted from blood. These receptors came from a human donor in good health.

The J gene is TRBJ2-2, the V gene TRBV1; the table names TRBD2, a call not compared with the DNA. TRBV1 is a pseudogene segment. The CDR3 is 14 residues long. The CDR3 protein is CTSSQGGSTGELFF. The CDR3 nucleotides read TGCACCAGCAGCCAAGGCGGGAGTACCGGGGAGCTGTTTTTT.

The V call is TRBV7-9, the J call TRBJ2-7, with a weak D call TRBD1 (6 bases). The CDR3 runs to 14 residues. Looked up from germline, CDR1 is SEHNR and CDR2 is FQNEAQ (reference sequence). V dropped 3 bases and J dropped 2 bases, with 11 bases sitting between them. CDR3 in amino acids: CASSFNRVTYEQYF. CDR3 nucleotide sequence: TGTGCCAGCAGCTTCAACAGGGTTACCTACGAGCAGTACTTC.

This chain connects TRBV7-8 to TRBJ1-2; no firm D call. Looked up from germline, CDR1 is SGHVS and CDR2 is FQNEAQ. The V and J ends lost 1 base and 4 bases respectively, with 10 bases between them. CDR3 length equals 14 residues. CDR3 region: CASSLGAVIYGYTF. The CDR3 DNA sequence: TGTGCCAGCAGCTTAGGGGCAGTTATCTATGGCTACACCTTC. Full variable domain (outside the CDR3, taken from reference TRBV7-8 and TRBJ1-2): GAGVSQSPRYKVAKRGQDVALRCDPISGHVSLFWYQQALGQGPEFLTYFQNEAQLDKSGLPSDRFFAERPEGSVSTLKIQRTQQEDSAVYLCASSLGAVIYGYTFGSGTRLTVV.

The chain combines TRBV28 with TRBJ2-7; 11 bases align to TRBD2. The CDR3 loop spans 15 amino acids. V trimming: 6 bases; J trimming: 5 bases; junction bases outside the gene matches: 9. CDR1 is MDHEN, CDR2 SYDVKM, per germline. In DNA form, the CDR3 reads TGTGCCAGCAGGGAAACTAGCGGGAGTCTCAACGAGCAGTACTTC. This codes for CASRETSGSLNEQYF.

This chain links TRBV25-1 with TRBJ1-2; D remains unclear. CDR1 MGHDK and CDR2 SYGVNS come from the germline V gene. The CDR3 covers 15 residues. Trimming shortened V by 1 base and J by 8 bases, and 17 bases separated the two germline ends. In nucleotides, the CDR3 is TGTGCCAGCAGTGAATTATCGGACTCTGCTCGGGGCTACACCTTC. Protein: CASSELSDSARGYTF.

This clone has a handful of counts. V usage is TRBV5-1 and J usage is TRBJ2-7; D assignment may be TRBD1 or TRBD2 (6 bases each). V was clipped by 4 bases and J by 5 bases, with 16 bases between them. The CDR3 contains 14 residues. CDR1 is SGHRS and CDR2 is YFSETQ in the germline V gene. The CDR3 loop reads CASSQGGLMNEQYF. The CDR3 DNA sequence: TGCGCCAGCAGCCAAGGGGGGTTAATGAACGAGCAGTACTTC.

This clone was seen once. This rearrangement joins TRBV9 to TRBJ2-7, with D perhaps matching TRBD2 (5 bases). Trimming took off 4 bases at V and 3 bases at J, with 17 bases between the two ends. Germline-derived CDR1 and CDR2 are SGDLS and YYNGEE. CDR3 length: 15 residues. CDR3 sequence (DNA): TGTGCCAGCAGCCCCTTAGGACTGGTCGACTACGAGCAGTACTTC. Its translation is CASSPLGLVDYEQYF.

CDR3 sequence (DNA): TGTGCCAGCAGCACCGGGACAGACCTCGTTGAGACCCAGTACTTC. It specifies CASSTGTDLVETQYF. This chain joins TRBV28 and TRBJ2-5, with 7 nucleotides matching TRBD1. Trimming cost V 6 bases and J 5 bases; bases outside gene matches: 12. Germline values: CDR1 MDHEN, CDR2 SYDVKM. The CDR3 loop spans 15 amino acids.

This clone was detected a few times. This chain uses TRBV2 with TRBJ2-7; TRBD2 matches 11 bases. Unmatched junction bases numbered 5, after V lost 9 bases and J lost 4 bases. Germline CDR1 SNHLY, CDR2 FYNNEI. The CDR3 extends over 13 amino acids. The CDR3 nucleotides are TGTGCCAGAACTAGCGGGAGTTCGTACGAGCAGTACTTC. Translating gives CARTSGSSYEQYF.

The chain joins TRBV27 to TRBJ2-7; tentatively, D is TRBD1 (6 bases). Trimming removed 1 base at V and 5 bases at J, with 18 bases between. CDR1 MNHEY and CDR2 SMNVEV come from the germline V gene (reference sequence). This CDR3 has 16 amino acids. CDR3 region: CASSLWRRGVPHEQYF. Written as DNA, the CDR3 is TGTGCCAGCAGTTTATGGCGCAGGGGTGTCCCCCACGAGCAGTACTTC.

Comment on this clone: This sample also contains other DNA sequences that code for the same CDR3. The rearrangement links TRBV19 to TRBJ1-1; a possible D gene is TRBD1 (5 bases). Trimming stripped 2 bases from V and 4 bases from J, with 8 bases between. The germline gives CDR1 LNHDA, CDR2 SQIVND (reference sequence). CDR3 length: 13 amino acids. The CDR3 nucleotides read TGTGCCAGTAGTATAAGGGGTGTCACTGAAGCTTTCTTT. As protein: CASSIRGVTEAFF.

The chain combines TRBV4-2 with TRBJ2-3; 9 positions match TRBD2. CDR3 size: 18 residues. V dropped 1 base and J dropped 0; count of bases not matched to a gene: 8. The germline gives CDR1 LGHNA, CDR2 YNFKEQ. The CDR3 reads CASSQVTSGGLSTDTQYF. In nucleotides, the CDR3 is TGTGCCAGCAGCCAAGTGACTAGCGGAGGCCTTAGCACAGATACGCAGTATTTT.